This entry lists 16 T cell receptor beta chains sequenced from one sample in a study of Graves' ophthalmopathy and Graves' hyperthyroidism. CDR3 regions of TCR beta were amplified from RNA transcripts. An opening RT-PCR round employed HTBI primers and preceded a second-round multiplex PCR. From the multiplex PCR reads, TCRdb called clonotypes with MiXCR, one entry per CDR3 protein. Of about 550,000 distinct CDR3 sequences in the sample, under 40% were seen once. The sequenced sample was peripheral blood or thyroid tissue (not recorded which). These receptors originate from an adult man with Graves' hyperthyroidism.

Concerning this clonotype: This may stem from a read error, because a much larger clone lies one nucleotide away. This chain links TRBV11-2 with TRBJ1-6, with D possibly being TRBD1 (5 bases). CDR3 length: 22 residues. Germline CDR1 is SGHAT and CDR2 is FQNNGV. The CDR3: CASSLGIRSGTSWSSSNSPLHF. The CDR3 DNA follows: TGTGCCAGCAGCTTAGGTATACGATCAGGGACCTCCTGGAGCTCCTCTAATTCACCCCTCCACTTT.

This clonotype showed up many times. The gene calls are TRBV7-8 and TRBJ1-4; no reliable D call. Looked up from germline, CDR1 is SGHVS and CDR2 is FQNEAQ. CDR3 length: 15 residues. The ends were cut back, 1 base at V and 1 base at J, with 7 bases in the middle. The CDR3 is CASSLDPVTNEKLFF. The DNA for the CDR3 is TGTGCCAGCAGCTTAGATCCAGTAACTAATGAAAAACTGTTTTTT.

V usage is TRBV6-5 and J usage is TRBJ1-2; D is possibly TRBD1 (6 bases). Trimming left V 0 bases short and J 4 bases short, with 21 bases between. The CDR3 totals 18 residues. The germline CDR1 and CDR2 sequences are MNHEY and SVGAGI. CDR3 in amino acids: CASSYSWGPLGDSYGYTF. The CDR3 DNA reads TGTGCCAGCAGTTACTCGTGGGGGCCATTGGGGGACTCCTATGGCTACACCTTC.

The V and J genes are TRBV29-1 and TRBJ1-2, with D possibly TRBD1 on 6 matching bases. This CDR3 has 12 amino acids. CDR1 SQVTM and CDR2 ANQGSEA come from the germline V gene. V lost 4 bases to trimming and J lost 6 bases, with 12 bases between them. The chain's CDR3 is CSVVETGNGYTF. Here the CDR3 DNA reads TGCAGCGTTGTGGAGACAGGCAATGGCTACACCTTC.

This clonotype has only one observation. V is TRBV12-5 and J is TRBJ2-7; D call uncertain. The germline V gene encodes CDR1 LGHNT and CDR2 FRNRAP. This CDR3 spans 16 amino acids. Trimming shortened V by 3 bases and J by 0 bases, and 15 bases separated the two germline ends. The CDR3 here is CASGLTANLSSYEQYF. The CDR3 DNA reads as TGTGCTAGTGGTTTAACCGCGAACCTCAGCTCCTACGAGCAGTACTTC.

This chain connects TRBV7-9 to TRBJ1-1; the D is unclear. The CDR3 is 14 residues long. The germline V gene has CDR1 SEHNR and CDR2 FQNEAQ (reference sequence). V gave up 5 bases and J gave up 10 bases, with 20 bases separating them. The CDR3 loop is CASSQDPVGDGAFF. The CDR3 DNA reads TGTGCCAGCAGCCAAGATCCGGTCGGGGATGGAGCTTTCTTT.

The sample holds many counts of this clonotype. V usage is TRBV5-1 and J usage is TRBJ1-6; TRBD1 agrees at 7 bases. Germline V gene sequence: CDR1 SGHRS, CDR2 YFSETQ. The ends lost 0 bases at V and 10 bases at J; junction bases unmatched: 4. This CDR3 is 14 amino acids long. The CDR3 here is CASSLEGALSPLHF. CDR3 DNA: TGCGCCAGCAGCTTGGAGGGGGCTCTGTCACCCCTCCACTTT.

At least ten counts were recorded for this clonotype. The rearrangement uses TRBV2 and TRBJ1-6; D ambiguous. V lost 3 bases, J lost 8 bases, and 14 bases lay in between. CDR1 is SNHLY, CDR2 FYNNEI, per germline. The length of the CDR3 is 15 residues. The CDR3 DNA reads TGTGCCAGCAGTGAGACGGGCAACAAAGATTCACCCCTCCACTTT. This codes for CASSETGNKDSPLHF.

Written as DNA, the CDR3 is TGCAGCGTTGCCCCAACCATGAACACTGAAGCTTTCTTT. Amino acids: CSVAPTMNTEAFF. The chain joins TRBV29-1 to TRBJ1-1; unclear D gene. Germline CDR1 SQVTM, CDR2 ANQGSEA. This CDR3 is 13 amino acids long. The ends were cut back, 4 bases at V and 0 bases at J, with 9 bases in the middle.

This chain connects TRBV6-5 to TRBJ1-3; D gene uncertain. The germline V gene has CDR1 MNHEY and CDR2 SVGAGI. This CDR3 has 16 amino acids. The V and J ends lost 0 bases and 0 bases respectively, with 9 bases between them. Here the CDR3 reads CASSYSVGRSGNTIYF. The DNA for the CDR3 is TGTGCCAGCAGTTACTCCGTGGGCCGCTCTGGAAACACCATATATTTT.

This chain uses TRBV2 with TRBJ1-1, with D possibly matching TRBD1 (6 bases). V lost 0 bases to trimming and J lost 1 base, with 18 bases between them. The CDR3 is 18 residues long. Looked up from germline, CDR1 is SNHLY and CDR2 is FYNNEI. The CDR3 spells CASSEAPGSGASNTEAFF. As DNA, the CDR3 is TGTGCCAGCAGTGAAGCGCCAGGGTCAGGGGCATCGAACACTGAAGCTTTCTTT.

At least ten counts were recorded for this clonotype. The CDR3 DNA reads TGTGCCAGCAGTAAGAAGCGGGGGCGCCAGCATTTT. This encodes CASSKKRGRQHF. This chain joins TRBV6-5 and TRBJ1-5; possibly TRBD1 for D (6 bases). This CDR3 is 12 amino acids long. The V and J ends lost 5 bases and 12 bases respectively, with 14 bases between them. Germline V gene sequence: CDR1 MNHEY, CDR2 SVGAGI.

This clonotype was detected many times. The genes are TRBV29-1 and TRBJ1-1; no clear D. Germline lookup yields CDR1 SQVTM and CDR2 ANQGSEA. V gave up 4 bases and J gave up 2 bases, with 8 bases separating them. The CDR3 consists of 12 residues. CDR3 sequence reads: CSVGSVNTEAFF. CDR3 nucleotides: TGCAGCGTTGGGTCAGTAAACACTGAAGCTTTCTTT.

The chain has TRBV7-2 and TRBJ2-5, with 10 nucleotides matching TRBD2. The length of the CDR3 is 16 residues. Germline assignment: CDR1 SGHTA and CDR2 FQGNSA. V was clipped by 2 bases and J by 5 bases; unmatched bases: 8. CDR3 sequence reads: CASSLRLAGEHETQYF. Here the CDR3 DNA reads TGTGCCAGCAGCTTAAGGCTAGCGGGGGAGCATGAGACCCAGTACTTC.

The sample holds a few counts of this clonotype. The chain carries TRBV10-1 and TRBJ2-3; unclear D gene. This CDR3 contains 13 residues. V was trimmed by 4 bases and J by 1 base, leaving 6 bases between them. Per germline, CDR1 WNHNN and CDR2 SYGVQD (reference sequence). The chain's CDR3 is CASSAQGTDTQYF. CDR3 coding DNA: TGCGCCAGCAGTGCGCAGGGCACAGATACGCAGTATTTT.

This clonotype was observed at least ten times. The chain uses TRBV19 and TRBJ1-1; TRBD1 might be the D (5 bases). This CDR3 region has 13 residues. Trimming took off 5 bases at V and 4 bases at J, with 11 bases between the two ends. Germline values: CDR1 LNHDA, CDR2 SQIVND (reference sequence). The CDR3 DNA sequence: TGTGCCAGTAGTCCTTTTGGGGGCACTGAAGCTTTCTTT. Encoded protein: CASSPFGGTEAFF.